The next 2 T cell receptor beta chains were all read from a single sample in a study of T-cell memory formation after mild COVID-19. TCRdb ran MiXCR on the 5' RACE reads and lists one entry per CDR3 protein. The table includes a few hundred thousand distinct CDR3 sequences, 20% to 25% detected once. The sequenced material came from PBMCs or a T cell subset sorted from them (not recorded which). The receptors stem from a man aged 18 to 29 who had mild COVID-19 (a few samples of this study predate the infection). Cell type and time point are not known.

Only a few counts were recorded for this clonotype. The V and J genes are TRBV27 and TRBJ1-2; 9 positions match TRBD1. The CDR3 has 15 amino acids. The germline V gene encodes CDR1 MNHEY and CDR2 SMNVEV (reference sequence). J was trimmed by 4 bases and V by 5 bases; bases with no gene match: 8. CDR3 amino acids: CASSPGTGIFYGYTF. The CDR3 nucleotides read TGTGCCAGCAGTCCCGGGACAGGGATCTTCTATGGCTACACCTTC.

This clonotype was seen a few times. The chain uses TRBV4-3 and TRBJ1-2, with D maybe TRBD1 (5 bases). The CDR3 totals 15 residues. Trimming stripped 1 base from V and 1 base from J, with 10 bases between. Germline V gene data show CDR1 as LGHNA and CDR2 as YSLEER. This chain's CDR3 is CASSQARGVNYGYTF. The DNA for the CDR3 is TGCGCCAGCAGCCAAGCGCGGGGGGTTAACTATGGCTACACCTTC.